This T cell receptor beta chain was observed in a study of beta chain features in type 1 diabetes. What was sequenced were expressed TCRB transcripts, since all of the isolated RNA had been reverse transcribed. The table came from immunoSEQ multiplex PCR; TCRdb's copy has only in-frame clones and leaves some out. The sample contains hundreds of thousands of clones, under 15% of which appear only once. V was trimmed by 2 bases and J by 3 bases, leaving 13 bases between them. Per germline, CDR1 PRHDT and CDR2 FYEKMQ (reference sequence). The CDR3 extends over 15 amino acids. On this clone itself: As yet, its antigen is unknown.

Study outcomes and limitations: All four CD4+ subsets from Type 1 diabetes patients carried moderately but significantly shorter TCRB CDR3s. TCRB repertoires of naive, central memory and Treg cells appeared more similar among patients than among healthy donors.

Every donor provided one heparinised blood draw, which averaged approximately 120 mL. Sorted cells reached over 95% purity in every population. The chain combines TRBV13 with TRBJ1-2; tentatively, D is TRBD1 (6 bases). Sequencing was done on a sample of naive CD4+ T cells from blood. The TCR was taken from a man aged 18 to 29 with type 1 diabetes. The CDR3 spells CASSLRQGSDYGYTF. The CDR3 DNA reads as TGTGCCAGCAGCTTAAGGCAGGGGAGTGACTATGGCTACACCTTC.